The 23 T cell receptor beta chains given below trace back to one sample, sequenced in a study of CD8+CD57+ T cells in acquired aplastic anemia. TCR beta VDJ and CDR3 were profiled, and genomic DNA was the template. TCRdb analysed the reads with MiXCR anew, one entry per CDR3 protein. Of some 120,000 distinct CDR3 sequences listed, about 40% are singletons. Selection for sequencing was limited to patients who had shown CD8+CD57+ cell expansion by flow cytometry. The source material was sorted CD4+, CD8+, or CD8+CD57+ T cells (not recorded which) from PBMCs. These receptors came from a human donor with aplastic anemia.

Ten or more counts support this clonotype. V gene TRBV24-1 combines with J gene TRBJ1-4; TRBD1 aligns across 7 bases. Germline lookup yields CDR1 KGHDR and CDR2 SFDVKD. The CDR3 is 13 residues long. With V trimmed by 10 bases and J by 7 bases, 8 bases remained unmatched. The chain's CDR3 is CATLRGRGEKLFF. In DNA, the CDR3 is TGTGCCACTCTGAGGGGGCGCGGTGAAAAACTGTTTTTT.

Comments on this clonotype: Given a much more abundant clone one base away, this may be a read error. The rearrangement uses TRBV5-6 and TRBJ2-7; D might be TRBD2 (5 bases). The CDR3 has 14 amino acids. Looked up from germline, CDR1 is SGHDT and CDR2 is YYEEEE. CDR3 sequence reads: CASSKTGLRYGQYF. The DNA of the CDR3 is TGTGCCAGCAGCAAGACGGGGTTAAGATACGGGCAGTACTTC.

CDR3 region: CASSLVGQTAGEQYF. CDR3 sequence (DNA): TGTGCCAGCAGCTTAGTGGGACAGACCGCGGGTGAGCAGTACTTC. V and J are TRBV7-9 and TRBJ2-7; TRBD1 agrees at 7 bases. CDR3 size: 15 residues. The V and J ends lost 1 base and 7 bases, in that order; junction bases with no gene match: 10. Germline CDR1 and CDR2: SEHNR and FQNEAQ (reference sequence).

The J gene is TRBJ2-3, the V gene TRBV5-4; 7 nucleotides agree with TRBD2. CDR1 is SGHNT and CDR2 is YYREEE in the germline V gene (reference sequence). The CDR3 totals 17 residues. Germline trimming cut 0 bases from V and 5 bases from J; bases unmatched to any gene: 12. This CDR3 reads CASSLDKRSGAIDTQYF. DNA of the CDR3: TGTGCCAGCAGCTTGGATAAGCGGAGCGGGGCCATAGATACGCAGTATTTT.

This sequence joins TRBV10-3 and TRBJ1-5; D is possibly TRBD1 (6 bases). The V gene lost 10 bases and the J gene lost 0 bases, with 13 bases spanning the gap. Germline V gene sequence: CDR1 ENHRY, CDR2 SYGVKD. CDR3 length: 14 amino acids. CDR3 residues: CATSHRDSNQPQHF. CDR3 in DNA: TGTGCCACCTCCCACAGGGATAGCAATCAGCCCCAGCATTTT.

A word on this clonotype: Since a much larger clone is just one base distant, this may be a read error. CDR3 protein: CASSLRDGGEAQYF. CDR3 coding DNA: TGTGCCAGCAGCCTCCGGGATGGAGGGGAGGCCCAGTACTTC. This rearrangement joins TRBV4-2 to TRBJ2-5; the D gene is possibly TRBD2 (6 bases). CDR1 LGHNA and CDR2 YNFKEQ come from the germline V gene. Trimming took 4 bases from V and 9 from J, leaving 18 bases between them. The length of the CDR3 is 14 residues.

This clonotype has a count of ten or more. This chain uses TRBV5-1 with TRBJ1-4, with D possibly TRBD1 on 5 matching bases. The germline CDR1 and CDR2 sequences are SGHRS and YFSETQ. This CDR3 region has 15 residues. Trimming took 4 bases from V and 5 from J, leaving 15 bases between them. Here the CDR3 DNA reads TGCGCCAGCAGCCGTTCCGAGGGACGGAATGAAAAACTGTTTTTT. Residues: CASSRSEGRNEKLFF.

This clonotype was counted only a few times. The rearrangement links TRBV28 to TRBJ2-1; D possibly corresponds to TRBD2 (7 bases). The CDR3 is 15 amino acids. V was cut by 6 bases and J by 5 bases, with 17 bases left in between. Germline lookup yields CDR1 MDHEN and CDR2 SYDVKM. The chain's CDR3 is CASRPGGGAHNEQFF. For the CDR3, the DNA is TGTGCCAGCAGACCTGGAGGGGGGGCCCACAATGAGCAGTTCTTC.

This chain uses TRBV6-4 with TRBJ2-1; D could derive from TRBD1 or TRBD2 (5 bases each). The V and J ends lost 0 bases and 15 bases respectively, with 15 bases between them. Germline CDR1 reads MRHNA; CDR2 reads SNTAGT. The CDR3 covers 13 residues. The CDR3 reads CASSDSWATGLFF. CDR3 in DNA: TGTGCCAGCAGTGACTCGTGGGCAACGGGGCTGTTCTTC.

The V gene is TRBV4-3, the J gene TRBJ1-2; weak D call: TRBD1 (5 bases). The CDR3 is made up of 16 amino acids. V lost 8 bases to trimming and J lost 7 bases, with 26 bases between them. Germline CDR1 and CDR2: LGHNA and YSLEER. The CDR3 coding sequence is TGCGCCAGCCTCAGAAGACCGGAGCAGGGAGGCAGTGGCTACACCTTC. Encoded protein: CASLRRPEQGGSGYTF.

This clonotype was seen at least ten times. At one boundary the junction diverges from the germline segment, which might be a read error. The chain links TRBV12-3 or TRBV12-4 to TRBJ2-4; D possibly corresponds to TRBD1 (6 bases). This CDR3 spans 13 amino acids. CDR3 DNA: TGTGCCAGCAGTTTGGGTCAGGGGATGTCTTTGGGCTTC. This gives the protein CASSLGQGMSLGF.

The chain has TRBV5-1 and TRBJ2-3; D possibly uses TRBD1 or TRBD2 (5 bases each). The CDR3 extends over 15 amino acids. V shed 0 bases and J shed 5 bases, with 13 bases lying between them. Germline V gives CDR1 SGHRS, CDR2 YFSETQ. CDR3 DNA: TGCGCCAGCAGCTTGGTCCAGGGAGTTGTAGATACGCAGTATTTT. Protein product: CASSLVQGVVDTQYF.

Ten or more counts support this clonotype. The chain uses TRBV7-6 and TRBJ2-2; D may be TRBD1 (5 bases). The CDR3 totals 16 residues. Looked up from germline, CDR1 is SGHVS and CDR2 is FNYEAQ. With 1 base removed from V and 4 bases from J, the gap between germline ends came to 13 bases. CDR3 region: CASSLVQGKFTGELFF. DNA for the CDR3: TGTGCCAGCAGCTTAGTGCAGGGAAAATTCACCGGGGAGCTGTTTTTT.

The V call is TRBV10-1, the J call TRBJ1-2; D remains ambiguous. The CDR3 covers 13 residues. Per germline, CDR1 WNHNN and CDR2 SYGVQD (reference sequence). V lost 2 bases and J lost 6, with 10 bases in between. The CDR3 loop is CASSEKEGNGYTF. The DNA for the CDR3 is TGCGCCAGCAGTGAGAAGGAGGGAAATGGCTACACCTTC.

This clonotype has a count of ten or more. The CDR3 nucleotides are TGTGCCAGCAGTCAGACAGGGAACTATGGCTACACCTTC. Translating it yields CASSQTGNYGYTF. V and J are TRBV6-1 and TRBJ1-2, with 7 bases fitting TRBD1. V was clipped by 5 bases and J by 2 bases; unmatched bases: 2. Germline CDR1 MNHNS, CDR2 SASEGT. This CDR3 region has 13 residues.

The chain joins TRBV6-1 to TRBJ1-1; possible D gene TRBD1, 5 bases. CDR1 and CDR2 from the germline V gene are MNHNS and SASEGT. Trimming stripped 3 bases from V and 9 bases from J, with 17 bases between. The CDR3 is 14 residues long. CDR3 region: CASSEGPSTKQAFF. CDR3 in DNA: TGTGCCAGCAGTGAGGGACCGTCTACGAAACAAGCTTTCTTT.

J is TRBJ2-3 and V is TRBV5-6, with 8 bases lining up with TRBD2. Germline CDR1 reads SGHDT; CDR2 reads YYEEEE. This CDR3 region has 18 residues. Germline trimming cut 2 bases from V and 0 bases from J; bases unmatched to any gene: 11. CDR3 residues: CASSFPLRGAGSTDTQYF. The CDR3 nucleotides are TGTGCCAGCAGCTTCCCGCTGCGGGGGGCAGGGAGCACAGATACGCAGTATTTT.

In this sample, this clonotype turned up many times. This chain uses TRBV7-8 with TRBJ1-1; 11 nucleotides agree with TRBD1. The CDR3 has 15 residues. J was trimmed by 3 bases and V by 5 bases; bases with no gene match: 5. CDR1 and CDR2 (germline): SGHVS, FQNEAQ. This CDR3 reads CASSGQGARDTEAFF. The DNA of the CDR3 is TGTGCCAGCAGCGGACAGGGGGCTAGGGACACTGAAGCTTTCTTT.

V usage is TRBV7-8 and J usage is TRBJ1-6; D might be TRBD1 (5 bases). This CDR3 has 16 residues. V was clipped by 5 bases and J by 8 bases, with 19 bases between them. Germline CDR1 and CDR2: SGHVS and FQNEAQ. CDR3 sequence: CASSLPTRDGDSPLHF. CDR3 coding DNA: TGTGCCAGCAGCCTCCCGACCCGGGACGGTGATTCACCCCTCCACTTT.

J is TRBJ1-2 and V is TRBV2; 8 bases line up with TRBD1. The trim removed 7 bases at V and 4 bases at J, leaving 2 bases unmatched. The CDR3 extends over 12 amino acids. Germline-derived CDR1 and CDR2 are SNHLY and FYNNEI. The CDR3, as DNA: TGTGCCAGCACAGGGGGCAGCTATGGCTACACCTTC. Protein: CASTGGSYGYTF.

The chain joins TRBV30 to TRBJ2-3; perhaps TRBD2 as D (6 bases). Germline values: CDR1 GTSNPN, CDR2 SVGIG (reference sequence). The CDR3 loop spans 12 amino acids. Trimming stripped 7 bases from V and 6 bases from J, with 14 bases between. The CDR3 loop is CASGTAEDTQYF. DNA of the CDR3: TGTGCCTCCGGGACTGCCGAGGATACGCAGTATTTT.

In this sample, this clonotype turned up many times. The rearrangement joins TRBV6-1 to TRBJ1-5, with D possibly matching TRBD1 (5 bases). This CDR3 is 13 amino acids long. V shed 0 bases and J shed 7 bases, with 7 bases lying between them. Germline V gene lookup returns CDR1 MNHNS and CDR2 SASEGT. This CDR3 reads CASSEAWDQPQHF. For the CDR3, the DNA is TGTGCCAGCAGTGAAGCGTGGGACCAGCCCCAGCATTTT.

Ten or more counts support this clonotype. The genes are TRBV5-4 and TRBJ2-7, with D tentatively TRBD2 (5 bases). The germline V and J ends were trimmed by 4 bases and 3 bases, with 14 bases remaining between them. There are 14 residues in the CDR3. In germline, CDR1 is SGHNT, CDR2 YYREEE (reference sequence). The CDR3 sequence is CASSRQDRDYEQYF. CDR3 sequence (DNA): TGTGCCAGCAGCCGCCAGGACCGGGACTACGAGCAGTACTTC.